Detailed here is one T cell receptor (beta chain). The antigen is undetermined. These data belong to a study of T cells expressing NK-cell markers. At the level of the study: Beta-chain profiling covered CD3+CD56+NKG2C+, CD3+CD56+NKG2C- and CD3+CD56-NKG2C+ sorted subsets. Eight donors were sequenced, of whom seven were HCMV-seropositive, while the remaining one was HCMV-seronegative.

This CDR3 has 13 residues. Germline CDR1 SGHTA, CDR2 FQGTGA. TCRdb reprocessed the 5' RACE reads, with one entry per CDR3 protein and no DNA. In total, the table holds about 380,000 distinct CDR3 sequences. Points from the study as a whole: Certain NKG2C+ T cell clones were expanded, and their HCMV specificity remained unclear.

The receptor was derived from a man aged 18 to 70 in good health. The rearrangement joins TRBV7-3 to TRBJ2-3; TCRdb indicates TRBD1, and absent DNA this call remains unverified. The sample taken for sequencing was blood T cells: a sorted CD56 or NKG2C T cell subset, CD4+ or CD8+ T cells, or bulk PBMC T cells (not recorded which). Here the CDR3 reads CASSFGGGDTQYF.